This section outlines one T cell receptor beta chain sequence together with its context. As yet, its antigen is unknown. The data belong to a study of neoadjuvant nivolumab and ipilimumab in lung cancer. Profiling relied on immunoSEQ multiplex PCR, and the TCRdb table lists in-frame clones only, not all of them. The repertoire holds 26,000 or so clones, with approximately 86% as singletons. Study-wide points: Only two of four nivolumab-treated tumors gained richness and clonality by surgery. Blood richness before therapy tracked richness in tumors resected after neoadjuvant therapy. TCR receptors were sequenced in few samples. TCR richness and clonality were higher in tumors than adjacent uninvolved lung.

V shed 3 bases and J shed 2 bases, with 13 bases lying between them. Germline values: CDR1 GTSNPN, CDR2 SVGIG (reference sequence). This CDR3 has 14 amino acids. Sequencing used tumor tissue, obtained after neoadjuvant nivolumab, alone or with ipilimumab, at or shortly before surgery. The chain joins TRBV30 to TRBJ1-1, with D perhaps TRBD1 (5 bases). The clonotype was recovered from an adult with non-small cell lung cancer. CDR3 coding DNA: TGTGCCTGGAGCCGGGGACCGGACAACACTGAAGCTTTCTTT. Encoded protein: CAWSRGPDNTEAFF.